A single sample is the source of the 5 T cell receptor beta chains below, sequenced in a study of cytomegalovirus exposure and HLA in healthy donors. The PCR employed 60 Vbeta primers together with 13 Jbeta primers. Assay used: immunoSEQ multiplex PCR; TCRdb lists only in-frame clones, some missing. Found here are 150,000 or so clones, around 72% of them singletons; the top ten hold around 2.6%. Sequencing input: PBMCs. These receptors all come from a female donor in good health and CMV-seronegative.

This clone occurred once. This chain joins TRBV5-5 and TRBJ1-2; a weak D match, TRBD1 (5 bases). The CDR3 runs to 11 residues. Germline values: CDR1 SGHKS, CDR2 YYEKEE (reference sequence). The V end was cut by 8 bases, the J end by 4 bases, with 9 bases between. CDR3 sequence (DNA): TGTGCCAGTAATCAGGGCTATGGCTACACCTTC. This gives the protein CASNQGYGYTF.

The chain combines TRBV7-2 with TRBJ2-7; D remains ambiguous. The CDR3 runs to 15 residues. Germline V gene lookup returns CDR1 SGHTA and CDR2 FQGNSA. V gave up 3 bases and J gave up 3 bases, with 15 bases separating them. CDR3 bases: TGTGCCAGCAGCTTTGCCAGGTCCTTTAGCTACGAGCAGTACTTC. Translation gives CASSFARSFSYEQYF.

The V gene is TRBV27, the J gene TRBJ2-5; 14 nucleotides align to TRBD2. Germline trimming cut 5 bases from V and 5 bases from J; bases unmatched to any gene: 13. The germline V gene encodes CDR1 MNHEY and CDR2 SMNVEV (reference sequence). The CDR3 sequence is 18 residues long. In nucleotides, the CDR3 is TGTGCCAGCAGTCCGACCGGGACTAGCGGGGGCCGATTTGAGACCCAGTACTTC. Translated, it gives CASSPTGTSGGRFETQYF.

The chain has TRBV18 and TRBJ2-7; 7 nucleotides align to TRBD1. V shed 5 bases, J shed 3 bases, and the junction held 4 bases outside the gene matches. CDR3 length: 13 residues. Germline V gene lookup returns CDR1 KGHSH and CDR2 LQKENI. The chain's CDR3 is CASSSYRGYEQYF. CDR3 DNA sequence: TGTGCCAGCTCATCCTACAGGGGCTACGAGCAGTACTTC.

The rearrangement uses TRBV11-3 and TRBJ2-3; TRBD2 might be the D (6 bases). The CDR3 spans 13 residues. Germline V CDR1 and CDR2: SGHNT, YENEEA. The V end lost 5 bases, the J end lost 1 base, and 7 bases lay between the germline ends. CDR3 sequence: CASSPSGTDTQYF. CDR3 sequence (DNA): TGTGCCAGCAGCCCTAGCGGCACAGATACGCAGTATTTT.